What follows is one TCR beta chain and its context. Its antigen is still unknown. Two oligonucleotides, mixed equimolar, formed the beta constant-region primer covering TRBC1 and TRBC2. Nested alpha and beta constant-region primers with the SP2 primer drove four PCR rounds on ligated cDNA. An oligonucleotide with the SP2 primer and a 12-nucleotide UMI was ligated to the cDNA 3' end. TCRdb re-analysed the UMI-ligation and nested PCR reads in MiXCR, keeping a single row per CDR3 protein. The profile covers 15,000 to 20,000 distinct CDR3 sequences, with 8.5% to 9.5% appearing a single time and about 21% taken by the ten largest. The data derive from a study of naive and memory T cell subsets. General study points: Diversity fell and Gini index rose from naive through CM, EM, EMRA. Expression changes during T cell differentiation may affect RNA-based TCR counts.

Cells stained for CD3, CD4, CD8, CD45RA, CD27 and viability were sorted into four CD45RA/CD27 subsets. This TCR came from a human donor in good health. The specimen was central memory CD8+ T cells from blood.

The CDR3 is CASSVGVGALNEQFF. Here the CDR3 DNA reads TGTGCCAGCAGCGTAGGGGTGGGAGCTCTCAATGAGCAGTTCTTC. The chain links TRBV9 to TRBJ2-1, with a possible D match to TRBD2 (5 bases). From germline, CDR1 is SGDLS and CDR2 YYNGEE. The CDR3 sequence is 15 residues long. The germline V and J ends were trimmed by 0 bases and 6 bases, with 13 bases remaining between them.